A single sample gave rise to the 18 T cell receptor beta chains below, sequenced in a study of blood T cell repertoires in COVID-19. Data came from immunoSEQ multiplex PCR; TCRdb stores just in-frame clones and leaves some out. The data hold 45,000 to 65,000 clones, with over 80% observed a single time. The sequenced sample was peripheral blood. These receptors were obtained from a human donor in a cohort sampled during active COVID-19.

The chain carries TRBV6-5 and TRBJ2-2; perhaps TRBD2 as D (5 bases). V gave up 2 bases and J gave up 7 bases, with 11 bases separating them. CDR3 size: 14 residues. CDR1 and CDR2 from the germline V gene are MNHEY and SVGAGI. CDR3 nucleotides: TGTGCCAGCAGTTACGGGAGTTTGATCGGGGAGCTGTTTTTT. Translated: CASSYGSLIGELFF.

The V gene is TRBV2, the J gene TRBJ2-3; 13 bases agree with TRBD2. Unmatched junction bases numbered 4, after V lost 5 bases and J lost 5 bases. Looked up from germline, CDR1 is SNHLY and CDR2 is FYNNEI. The CDR3 has 15 residues. The CDR3 region has the DNA TGTGCCAGCAGTTCGGGACTAGCGGGAATAGATACGCAGTATTTT. Its protein product is CASSSGLAGIDTQYF.

The chain employs TRBV11-2 and TRBJ1-5; tentatively, D is TRBD1 (6 bases). CDR3 size: 13 residues. The germline gives CDR1 SGHAT, CDR2 FQNNGV. Trimming took off 4 bases at V and 7 bases at J, with 11 bases between the two ends. Here the CDR3 DNA reads TGTGCCAGCAGCTCAGGGGATCGGCAGCCCCAGCATTTT. Encoded protein: CASSSGDRQPQHF.

This clone was counted a single time. The rearrangement joins TRBV19 to TRBJ2-2, with TRBD2 as a possible D gene (8 bases). Trimming removed 7 bases at V and 5 bases at J, with 17 bases between. CDR3 length: 15 amino acids. Germline CDR1 is LNHDA and CDR2 is SQIVND (reference sequence). The CDR3: CASTPGGGSTGELFF. Here the CDR3 DNA reads TGTGCCAGTACCCCGGGAGGGGGCAGTACCGGGGAGCTGTTTTTT. The complete variable domain, with remaining parts taken from reference TRBV19 and TRBJ2-2, reads DGGITQSPKYLFRKEGQNVTLSCEQNLNHDAMYWYRQDPGQGLRLIYYSQIVNDFQKGDIAEGYSVSREKKESFPLTVTSAQKNPTAFYLCASTPGGGSTGELFFGEGSRLTVL.

This chain uses TRBV18 with TRBJ1-5, with 8 bases fitting TRBD1. CDR3 length: 13 amino acids. J lost 6 bases, V lost 6 bases, and 4 bases had no gene match. Per germline, CDR1 KGHSH and CDR2 LQKENI. In nucleotides, the CDR3 is TGTGCCAGCTCCCCGGACAGGGCTCAGCCCCAGCATTTT. Translating gives CASSPDRAQPQHF.

This chain connects TRBV7-2 to TRBJ1-2; unclear D gene. The V gene lost 6 bases and the J gene lost 7 bases, with 15 bases spanning the gap. The CDR3 totals 13 residues. Looked up from germline, CDR1 is SGHTA and CDR2 is FQGNSA. The CDR3 DNA is TGTGCCAGCAGTCGCCTATCCCGTAGTGGCTACACCTTC. Protein sequence: CASSRLSRSGYTF.

V usage is TRBV4-1 and J usage is TRBJ1-1, with D hard to call. Germline CDR1 reads MGHRA; CDR2 reads YSYEKL. The CDR3 totals 14 residues. V lost 3 bases and J lost 2, with 10 bases in between. The CDR3 coding sequence is TGCGCCAGCAGCCAGGGCATATTAAACACTGAAGCTTTCTTT. Protein: CASSQGILNTEAFF.

The V call is TRBV9, the J call TRBJ2-7; 9 bases line up with TRBD2. There are 15 residues in the CDR3. Germline loops: CDR1 SGDLS, CDR2 YYNGEE. V dropped 2 bases and J dropped 2; count of bases not matched to a gene: 5. CDR3 nucleotides: TGTGCCAGCAGCGTGGCTAGCGGGGCCACCTACGAGCAGTACTTC. This encodes CASSVASGATYEQYF.

This chain joins TRBV7-2 and TRBJ2-3; 7 nucleotides agree with TRBD2. Germline V gene sequence: CDR1 SGHTA, CDR2 FQGNSA. Trimming cost V 4 bases and J 5 bases; bases outside gene matches: 6. CDR3 length equals 14 residues. The CDR3 DNA sequence: TGTGCCAGCAGCTGGACTCTAGCGGAAGATACGCAGTATTTT. Translating it yields CASSWTLAEDTQYF.

This clone was detected once. The chain couples TRBV19 to TRBJ2-1; 10 positions agree with TRBD1. This CDR3 has 16 residues. J lost 8 bases, V lost 3 bases, and 10 bases had no gene match. The germline CDR1 and CDR2 sequences are LNHDA and SQIVND (reference sequence). CDR3 coding DNA: TGTGCCAGTAGTATGGGCGCCGGGACAGGGGCGGATGAGCAGTTCTTC. This gives the protein CASSMGAGTGADEQFF.

The chain has TRBV28 and TRBJ1-4; TRBD1 agrees at 7 bases. The length of the CDR3 is 15 residues. Germline loops: CDR1 MDHEN, CDR2 SYDVKM. V lost 7 bases and J lost 4; bases outside the gene matches: 9. The chain's CDR3 is CASTLWTGGNEKLFF. The CDR3 coding sequence is TGTGCCAGCACCCTCTGGACAGGAGGTAATGAAAAACTGTTTTTT.

The rearrangement joins TRBV5-1 to TRBJ2-7; perhaps TRBD2 as D (5 bases). There are 13 residues in the CDR3. V was trimmed by 7 bases and J by 5 bases, leaving 16 bases between them. Germline V CDR1 and CDR2: SGHRS, YFSETQ. CDR3 region: CASARRNGDEQYF. CDR3 in DNA: TGCGCCAGCGCACGGAGAAACGGGGACGAGCAGTACTTC.

The J gene is TRBJ2-7, the V gene TRBV27, with TRBD1 matching 7 bases. Germline V gives CDR1 MNHEY, CDR2 SMNVEV (reference sequence). This CDR3 spans 14 amino acids. With V trimmed by 6 bases and J by 2 bases, 7 bases remained unmatched. Here the CDR3 DNA reads TGTGCCAGCAGCCTCGGGACAGCCCCCTACGAGCAGTACTTC. Its translation is CASSLGTAPYEQYF.

J is TRBJ1-6 and V is TRBV6-6, with D tentatively TRBD1 (5 bases). The CDR3 runs to 13 residues. Germline values: CDR1 MNHNY, CDR2 SVGAGI (reference sequence). V was trimmed by 6 bases and J by 18 bases, leaving 21 bases between them. In DNA form, the CDR3 reads TGTGCCAGCAGCCCGGGGACGGGGACTTCTCCCCACTTT. Amino acid sequence: CASSPGTGTSPHF.

The V gene is TRBV9, the J gene TRBJ1-2, with no clear D. Trimming removed 2 bases from V and 0 bases from J, with 5 bases in between. This CDR3 is built from 13 residues. Germline loops: CDR1 SGDLS, CDR2 YYNGEE. CDR3 bases: TGTGCCAGCAGCGTCAGCGCTAACTATGGCTACACCTTC. It translates to CASSVSANYGYTF.

The genes are TRBV7-3 and TRBJ2-7, with a tentative D call TRBD2 (7 bases). With 1 base removed from V and 2 bases from J, the gap between germline ends came to 12 bases. CDR3 size: 15 residues. Germline values: CDR1 SGHTA, CDR2 FQGTGA. The CDR3 DNA sequence: TGTGCCAGCAGCTTAAAACGGGGGGCGCCCTACGAGCAGTACTTC. It translates to CASSLKRGAPYEQYF.

The chain uses TRBV7-3 and TRBJ2-1, with 9 bases identical to TRBD2. Looked up from germline, CDR1 is SGHTA and CDR2 is FQGTGA. CDR3 size: 13 residues. The V gene end was trimmed by 8 bases and the J gene end by 6 bases; junction bases not matched to a gene: 5. CDR3 sequence reads: CASSSGNGNEQFF. The CDR3, as DNA: TGTGCCAGCTCTAGCGGGAATGGCAATGAGCAGTTCTTC. Looking up the rest from reference TRBV7-3 and TRBJ2-1 gives the full variable domain: GAGVSQTPSNKVTEKGKYVELRCDPISGHTALYWYRQSLGQGPEFLIYFQGTGAADDSGLPNDRFFAVRPEGSVSTLKIQRTERGDSAVYLCASSSGNGNEQFFGPGTRLTVL.

The chain joins TRBV5-4 to TRBJ2-1; 7 positions agree with TRBD2. Per the germline V gene, CDR1 is SGHNT and CDR2 is YYREEE (reference sequence). The CDR3 has 11 amino acids. CDR3 nucleotides: TGTGCAACGGGCGGGGGAGATGAGCAGTTCTTC. This gives the protein CATGGGDEQFF.